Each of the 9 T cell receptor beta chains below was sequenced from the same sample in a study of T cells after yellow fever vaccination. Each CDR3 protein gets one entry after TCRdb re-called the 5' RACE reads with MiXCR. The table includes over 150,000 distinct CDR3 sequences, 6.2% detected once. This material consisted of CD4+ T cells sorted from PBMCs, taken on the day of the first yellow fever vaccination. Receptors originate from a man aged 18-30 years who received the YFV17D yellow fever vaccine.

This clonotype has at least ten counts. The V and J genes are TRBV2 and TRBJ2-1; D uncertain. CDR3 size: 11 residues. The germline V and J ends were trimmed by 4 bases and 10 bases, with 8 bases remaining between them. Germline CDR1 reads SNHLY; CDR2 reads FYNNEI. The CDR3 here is CASSGLDEQFF. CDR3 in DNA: TGTGCCAGCAGTGGGCTTGACGAGCAGTTCTTC.

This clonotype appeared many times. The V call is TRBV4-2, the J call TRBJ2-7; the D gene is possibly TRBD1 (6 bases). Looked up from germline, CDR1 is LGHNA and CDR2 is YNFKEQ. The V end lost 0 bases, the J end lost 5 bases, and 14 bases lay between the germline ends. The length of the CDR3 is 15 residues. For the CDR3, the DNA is TGTGCCAGCAGCCAAGATTATACAGGGAACGACGAGCAGTACTTC. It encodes CASSQDYTGNDEQYF.

Here the CDR3 DNA reads TGTGCCAGCAGCCCCAGGGGGATAATAACAGATACGCAGTATTTT. The encoded protein is CASSPRGIITDTQYF. The chain recombines TRBV7-9 with TRBJ2-3; 7 positions match TRBD1. The V segment lost 5 bases and the J segment 3 bases; nucleotides outside the gene matches: 8. From germline, CDR1 is SEHNR and CDR2 FQNEAQ (reference sequence). CDR3 length: 15 residues.

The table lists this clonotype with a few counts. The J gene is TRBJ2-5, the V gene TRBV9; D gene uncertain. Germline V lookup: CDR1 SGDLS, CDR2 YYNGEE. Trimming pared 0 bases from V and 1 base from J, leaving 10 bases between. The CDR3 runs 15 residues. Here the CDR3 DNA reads TGTGCCAGCAGCGTAGGGCCTACCTCCCAAGAGACCCAGTACTTC. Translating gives CASSVGPTSQETQYF.

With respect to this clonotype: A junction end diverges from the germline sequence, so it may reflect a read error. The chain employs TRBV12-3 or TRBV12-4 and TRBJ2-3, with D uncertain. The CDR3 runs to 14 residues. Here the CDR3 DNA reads TGTGCCAGCAGATTAGCCGGGCTGGCAGATACGCAGTATTTT. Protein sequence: CASRLAGLADTQYF.

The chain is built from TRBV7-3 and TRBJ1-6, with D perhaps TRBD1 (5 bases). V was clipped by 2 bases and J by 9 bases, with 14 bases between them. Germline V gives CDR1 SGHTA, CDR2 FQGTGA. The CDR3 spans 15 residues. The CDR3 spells CASSLGGGRSSPLHF. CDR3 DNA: TGTGCCAGCAGCTTAGGTGGGGGTAGAAGTTCACCCCTCCACTTT.

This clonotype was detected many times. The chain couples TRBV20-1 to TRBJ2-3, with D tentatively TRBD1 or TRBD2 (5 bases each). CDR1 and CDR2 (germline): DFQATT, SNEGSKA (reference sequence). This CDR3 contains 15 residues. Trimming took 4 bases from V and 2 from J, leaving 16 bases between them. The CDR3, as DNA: TGCAGTGCTACGAACCGGGGCGCTGACACAGATACGCAGTATTTT. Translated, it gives CSATNRGADTDTQYF.

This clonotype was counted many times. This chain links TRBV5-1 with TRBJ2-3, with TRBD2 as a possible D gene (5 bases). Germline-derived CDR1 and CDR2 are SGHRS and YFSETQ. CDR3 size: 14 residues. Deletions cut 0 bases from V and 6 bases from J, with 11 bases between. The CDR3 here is CASSLEPQRDTQYF. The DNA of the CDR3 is TGCGCCAGCAGCTTGGAGCCTCAGCGGGATACGCAGTATTTT.

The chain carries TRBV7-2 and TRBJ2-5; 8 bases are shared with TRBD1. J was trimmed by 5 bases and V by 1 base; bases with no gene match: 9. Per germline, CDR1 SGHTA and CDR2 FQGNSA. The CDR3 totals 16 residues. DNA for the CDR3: TGTGCCAGCAGCTTAGATTGGGGCAGGGGGCATGAGACCCAGTACTTC. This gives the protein CASSLDWGRGHETQYF.